This T cell receptor (beta chain) was identified during a study of T-cell reconstitution after alpha-beta-depleted transplantation in children. Study-level points and caveats: Surviving recipient cells, namely T cells and thymic progenitors, were the source of high day-60 TCRbeta diversity in some patients. T-cell counts and diversity at one year post-transplant came mainly from newly produced T cells.

The trim removed 6 bases at V and 0 bases at J, leaving 8 bases unmatched. CDR3 length: 16 residues. In the case of this clonotype: The antigen remains unidentified.

Molecular barcoding with unique molecular identifiers was used for the TCRbeta library. TCRdb reprocessed the PCR reads via MiXCR and lists one record per CDR3 protein. The data contain around 300,000 distinct CDR3 sequences, 20% to 30% of them singletons. This TCR came from a male patient aged 10-17 years who had a stem cell transplant for acute lymphoblastic leukemia, so the T cells may come from the graft donor. The sequenced sample was PBMCs, mostly from graft donor cells, obtained 180 days after TCRalphabeta/CD19-depleted stem cell transplant. V usage is TRBV12-3 or TRBV12-4 and J usage is TRBJ2-5; 9 bases align to TRBD2. The CDR3 reads CASSQTTSGYQETQYF. In DNA form, the CDR3 reads TGTGCCAGCAGCCAGACAACTAGCGGGTACCAAGAGACCCAGTACTTC.